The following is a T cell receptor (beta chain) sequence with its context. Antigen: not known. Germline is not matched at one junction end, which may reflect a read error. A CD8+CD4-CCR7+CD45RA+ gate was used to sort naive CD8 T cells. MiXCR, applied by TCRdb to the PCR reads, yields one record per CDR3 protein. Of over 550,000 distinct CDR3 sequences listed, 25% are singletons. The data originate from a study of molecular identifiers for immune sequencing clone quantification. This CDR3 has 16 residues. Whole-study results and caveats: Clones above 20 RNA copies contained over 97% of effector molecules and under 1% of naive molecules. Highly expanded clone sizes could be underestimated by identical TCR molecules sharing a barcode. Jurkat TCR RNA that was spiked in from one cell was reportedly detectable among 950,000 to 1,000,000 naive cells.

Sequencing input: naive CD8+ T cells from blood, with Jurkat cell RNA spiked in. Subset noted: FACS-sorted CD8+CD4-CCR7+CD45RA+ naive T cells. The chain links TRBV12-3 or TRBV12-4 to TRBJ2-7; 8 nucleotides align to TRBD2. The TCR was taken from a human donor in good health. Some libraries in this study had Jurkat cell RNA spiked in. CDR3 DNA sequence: TGTGCCAGCAGTCACCCCCCCTTAGCGGGGCTCTACGAGCTGTACTTC. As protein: CASSHPPLAGLYELYF.